The 20 T cell receptor beta chains below were found in one sample sequenced in a study of T cell clones after liver transplantation. Generated by immunoSEQ multiplex PCR, the TCRdb table keeps only in-frame clones and is missing some. Of about 80,000 clones in the sample, about 82% are singletons; the top ten hold more than 0.45%. The specimen was CD4+ T cells from blood, collected just over 45 months after liver transplant. These receptors came from a human patient who received a liver transplant. Some T cells may arise from the graft donor.

J is TRBJ2-6 and V is TRBV30, with 7 bases lining up with TRBD1. This CDR3 comprises 18 residues. The trim removed 7 bases at V and 0 bases at J, leaving 15 bases unmatched. Germline assignment: CDR1 GTSNPN and CDR2 SVGIG (reference sequence). Here the CDR3 reads CASNGPRDSNSGANVLTF. CDR3 DNA: TGTGCCTCCAATGGCCCCCGGGACAGTAACTCTGGGGCCAACGTCCTGACTTTC.

The chain joins TRBV9 to TRBJ2-3; D remains unclear. V shed 0 bases and J shed 0 bases, with 8 bases lying between them. The CDR3 runs 15 residues. The germline gives CDR1 SGDLS, CDR2 YYNGEE. CDR3 loop: CASSVAQRSTDTQYF. The CDR3 DNA sequence: TGTGCCAGCAGCGTAGCCCAGAGGAGCACAGATACGCAGTATTTT.

This clone showed up many times. The chain couples TRBV14 to TRBJ2-5; no reliable D call. This CDR3 contains 15 residues. Trimming took 4 bases from V and 5 from J, leaving 17 bases between them. From germline, CDR1 is SGHDN and CDR2 FVKESK. CDR3 DNA sequence: TGTGCCAGCAGCCTTCGTGCAGTTTTAGAGGAGACCCAGTACTTC. This sequence encodes CASSLRAVLEETQYF.

The V and J genes are TRBV19 and TRBJ2-1; 10 bases match TRBD1. This CDR3 region has 13 residues. In germline, CDR1 is LNHDA, CDR2 SQIVND (reference sequence). Trimming removed 11 bases from V and 4 bases from J; junction bases left unmatched: 5. This CDR3 is CAGGQGFYNEQFF. CDR3 nucleotide sequence: TGTGCCGGGGGACAGGGGTTTTACAATGAGCAGTTCTTC.

In DNA, the CDR3 is TGTGCCAGCAGCTTAGCCAAAGAGACCCAGTACTTC. This translates into CASSLAKETQYF. The gene calls are TRBV11-2 and TRBJ2-5; D gene uncertain. The CDR3 spans 12 residues. CDR1 and CDR2 (germline): SGHAT, FQNNGV. V was pared by 1 base and J by 3 bases, with 3 bases between.

A few counts support this clone. The chain combines TRBV10-2 with TRBJ1-2, with 7 bases matching TRBD1. The CDR3 length is 13 residues. Germline V gene data show CDR1 as WSHSY and CDR2 as SAAADI. V was pared by 4 bases and J by 3 bases, with 2 bases of the junction left unmatched. The CDR3 loop reads CASSATGDYGYTF. In DNA, the CDR3 is TGCGCCAGCAGTGCAACAGGGGACTATGGCTACACCTTC.

The chain couples TRBV30 to TRBJ1-1; D is possibly TRBD1 (5 bases). The CDR3 runs 14 residues. The V end was cut by 5 bases, the J end by 1 base, with 14 bases between. CDR1 is GTSNPN and CDR2 is SVGIG in the germline V gene (reference sequence). The CDR3 spells CAWDGAGRNTEAFF. CDR3 nucleotides: TGTGCCTGGGATGGGGCAGGGCGGAACACTGAAGCTTTCTTT.

The gene calls are TRBV7-3 and TRBJ2-1, with TRBD2 matching 7 bases. V lost 4 bases to trimming and J lost 0 bases; unmatched junction nucleotides: 15. CDR3 length: 19 amino acids. Looked up from germline, CDR1 is SGHTA and CDR2 is FQGTGA. The CDR3 DNA follows: TGTGCCAGCAGCTCCCGAGGTGTGGCGGGAGTCTCCTCCTACAATGAGCAGTTCTTC. It translates to CASSSRGVAGVSSYNEQFF.

The chain employs TRBV28 and TRBJ1-1; D unresolved. Germline V gene lookup returns CDR1 MDHEN and CDR2 SYDVKM. The V gene lost 8 bases and the J gene lost 2 bases, with 12 bases spanning the gap. This CDR3 region has 13 residues. CDR3 sequence (DNA): TGTGCCAGCGAGTTTGGGCTTAACACTGAAGCTTTCTTT. Its translation: CASEFGLNTEAFF.

The V and J genes are TRBV7-2 and TRBJ1-2; 9 nucleotides align to TRBD1. V dropped 1 base and J dropped 3; count of bases not matched to a gene: 15. Germline-derived CDR1 and CDR2 are SGHTA and FQGNSA. The CDR3 runs to 19 residues. The chain's CDR3 is CASSLGYRRLRTGDYGYTF. As DNA, the CDR3 is TGTGCCAGCAGCTTAGGGTACCGTCGATTAAGGACAGGGGACTATGGCTACACCTTC. The full variable domain, completed using reference TRBV7-2 and TRBJ1-2, is GAGVSQSPSNKVTEKGKDVELRCDPISGHTALYWYRQSLGQGLEFLIYFQGNSAPDKSGLPSDRFSAERTGGSVSTLTIQRTQQEDSAVYLCASSLGYRRLRTGDYGYTFGSGTRLTVV.

V gene TRBV20-1 combines with J gene TRBJ2-1; D is ambiguous. V lost 3 bases to trimming and J lost 8 bases, with 5 bases between them. The CDR3 consists of 10 residues. CDR1 DFQATT and CDR2 SNEGSKA come from the germline V gene (reference sequence). DNA of the CDR3: TGCAGTGCTAGCACGGATGAGCAGTTCTTC. Its protein is CSASTDEQFF.

The rearrangement links TRBV18 to TRBJ2-7, with 10 positions matching TRBD1. Germline V gives CDR1 KGHSH, CDR2 LQKENI. There are 16 residues in the CDR3. J was trimmed by 0 bases and V by 2 bases; bases with no gene match: 4. The CDR3 reads CASSPSGTGVSYEQYF. For the CDR3, the DNA is TGTGCCAGCTCACCATCCGGGACAGGGGTCTCCTACGAGCAGTACTTC.

V and J are TRBV30 and TRBJ2-3; D unresolved. The V end was cut by 0 bases, the J end by 4 bases, with 5 bases between. Germline values: CDR1 GTSNPN, CDR2 SVGIG (reference sequence). The CDR3 is 12 amino acids. The CDR3 sequence is CAWSVGSDTQYF. In DNA form, the CDR3 reads TGTGCCTGGAGTGTAGGATCAGATACGCAGTATTTT.

The V call is TRBV28, the J call TRBJ2-7; D is unresolved. The germline V and J ends were trimmed by 6 bases and 10 bases, with 13 bases remaining between them. The germline V gene has CDR1 MDHEN and CDR2 SYDVKM. The CDR3 spans 11 residues. The CDR3 is CASSRGPAQYF. DNA for the CDR3: TGTGCCAGCAGCCGTGGACCAGCCCAGTACTTC. The variable domain in full, with the rest retrieved from reference TRBV28 and TRBJ2-7, is DVKVTQSSRYLVKRTGEKVFLECVQDMDHENMFWYRQDPGLGLRLIYFSYDVKMKEKGDIPEGYSVSREKKERFSLILESASTNQTSMYLCASSRGPAQYFGPGTRLTVT.

This CDR3 is CASSQDRRGAVGNTIYF. In DNA form, the CDR3 reads TGCGCCAGCAGCCAAGATCGTCGGGGAGCGGTTGGAAACACCATATATTTT. The genes are TRBV4-3 and TRBJ1-3; D gene ambiguous. Germline V CDR1 and CDR2: LGHNA, YSLEER. The CDR3 is 17 residues long. With 0 bases removed from V and 3 bases from J, the gap between germline ends came to 15 bases.

The chain employs TRBV29-1 and TRBJ2-3; the D call may be TRBD1 or TRBD2 (6 bases each). The V gene lost 6 bases and the J gene lost 2 bases, with 15 bases spanning the gap. The CDR3 is 14 amino acids. Germline lookup yields CDR1 SQVTM and CDR2 ANQGSEA. The CDR3: CSVGGQDYTDTQYF. CDR3 sequence (DNA): TGCAGCGTCGGGGGCCAGGACTACACAGATACGCAGTATTTT.

The chain links TRBV7-9 to TRBJ1-4; D possibly corresponds to TRBD1 (6 bases). Germline CDR1 is SEHNR and CDR2 is FQNEAQ (reference sequence). V was cut by 5 bases and J by 11 bases, with 24 bases left in between. The CDR3 is 16 residues long. CDR3 residues: CASSAAQGGPLGKLFF. CDR3 nucleotides: TGTGCCAGCAGCGCCGCCCAAGGGGGGCCCCTCGGGAAACTGTTTTTT.

The chain combines TRBV19 with TRBJ1-1; D is uncertain. V was trimmed by 3 bases and J by 4 bases, leaving 9 bases between them. Germline CDR1 and CDR2: LNHDA and SQIVND (reference sequence). This CDR3 spans 13 amino acids. This chain's CDR3 is CASSMGFGTEAFF. CDR3 coding DNA: TGTGCCAGTAGTATGGGGTTTGGCACTGAAGCTTTCTTT.

This chain joins TRBV14 and TRBJ1-1; D uncertain. The CDR3 covers 16 residues. V was shortened by 1 base and J by 1 base, with 13 bases between the two germline ends. Germline assignment: CDR1 SGHDN and CDR2 FVKESK. The CDR3 DNA is TGTGCCAGCAGCCAAGCCCTGGGGAAAGGGAACACTGAAGCTTTCTTT. It encodes CASSQALGKGNTEAFF.

The V gene is TRBV28, the J gene TRBJ1-2; D gene uncertain. From germline, CDR1 is MDHEN and CDR2 SYDVKM. Between the trimmed V and J ends, which lost 11 bases and 13 bases, there was a span of 20 bases. This CDR3 region has 11 residues. The CDR3 here is CAASNLVGCTF. DNA of the CDR3: TGTGCCGCTTCTAATCTGGTCGGGTGCACCTTC.